This T cell receptor beta chain derives from a study of T-cell memory formation after mild COVID-19 (dated by TCRdb to the early 2020s). A note on the overall study: TCR sequence clusters from the two donors were largely donor specific. In a couple of donors, T-cell clones that expanded and contracted after mild COVID-19 were tracked by sequencing TCRalpha and TCRbeta repertoires over time. Two young, previously healthy adult volunteers made up the cohort, one male and one female.

The run used an Illumina NovaSeq 6000. cDNA libraries for TCRalpha and TCRbeta were prepared by 5'RACE using constant-segment primers, with sample barcodes and unique molecular identifiers added. Trizol reagent was used to extract RNA from every sample. The libraries were amplified in two PCR steps, and the second step added a second sample barcode and Illumina TruSeq adapters. Libraries were sequenced on an Illumina NovaSeq with 2 x 150 bp paired-end reads. Turning to the authors' computational methods: The reads were demultiplexed and collapsed into UMI-guided consensus sequences using migec v1.2.7. Using mixcr v2.1.11, UMI consensuses were aligned to TRA and TRB V and J templates and then assembled into clonotypes. A clonotype was counted as expanded or contracted only if both edgeR and NoisET called the change significant, with noise models trained on biological replicates. For edgeR calls, the cutoffs were a false discovery rate-adjusted p below 0.01 and a log2 fold-change threshold of 1. As an exploratory analysis of dynamics, max-normalized trajectories of the 1000 most abundant clonotypes were examined by PCA with hierarchical clustering. Separately sequenced CD4+ and CD8+ repertoires were used to assign a CD4 or CD8 phenotype to each responding clone. Clones were called with MiXCR by TCRdb after fastp trimmed the public reads at Q25, and only in-frame beta chains were retained. For every CDR3 protein sequence, its rows merge into one entry that carries the most common genes and DNA. These V and J calls derive from TCRdb rather than the authors' analysis. The sample records 250,000 or so distinct CDR3 sequences, about a sixth of which are singletons. Clones ranked in the top ten supply roughly 24% of the sample.

PBMCs were isolated by Ficoll-Paque density gradient centrifugation. The sample holds a few counts of this clonotype. This receptor's antigen is unknown. Per-base qualities were not stored, and no clone one base away is much larger. For CDR1 and CDR2, the germline V gene lists MGHDK and SYGVNS. V was cut back by 5 bases and J by 3 bases, leaving a gap of 10 bases between them. The CDR3 starts with the cysteine, ends with the phenylalanine, and has 14 residues. This entry keeps only the CDR3 DNA: 42 bases, framed from base 1. Overall study outcomes, separate from this receptor: Some responding clones were detected in pre-infection memory, suggesting pre-existing cross-reactive memory T cells joined the SARS-CoV-2 response. Balanced CD4/CD8 phenotypes were observed for clones contracting from day 15 to 85, whereas a bias towards CD4+ was observed for a second wave of clones expanding from day 15 to 37. The study covered only two mild cases, and larger cohorts including severe cases with pre-infection samples were considered necessary. The second-wave clones that peaked on day 37 were not confirmed to be SARS-CoV-2 specific. Contracting CD4+ clones were found mainly in CM and EM memory subsets, while CD8+ clones were enriched in EMRA.

This TCR came from a man aged 18 to 30 who had mild COVID-19 (a few samples of this study predate the infection). The sample titles of this study are shuffled in the database, so cell type and time point are left out; the donor was told from shared clones. The sequenced material came from PBMCs or a T cell subset sorted from them (not recorded which). The chain couples TRBV25-1 to TRBJ1-4; the D gene remains uncertain. The CDR3: CASSIRGPNEKLFF. The DNA sequence is as follows: TGTGCCAGCAGTATACGAGGCCCTAATGAAAAACTGTTTTTT.